One sample yielded the 10 T cell receptor beta chains listed below, sequenced in a study of blood T cell repertoires in COVID-19. The table came from immunoSEQ multiplex PCR; TCRdb's copy has only in-frame clones and leaves some out. Among around 150,000 clones listed, 80% to 85% were seen once. Material: peripheral blood. These receptors all come from a woman aged 55-70 years with acute or convalescent COVID-19.

The V gene is TRBV3-1 (or the pseudogene TRBV3-2), the J gene TRBJ2-5; maybe TRBD2 (6 bases). Trimming cost V 4 bases and J 7 bases, with 19 bases left between them. The CDR3 length is 15 residues. In germline, CDR1 is LGHDT, CDR2 YNNKEL (reference sequence). The CDR3 here is CASSPGASASVTQYF. CDR3 in DNA: TGTGCCAGCAGCCCCGGGGCTAGCGCGAGTGTGACCCAGTACTTC.

This clone appeared a single time. V gene TRBV6-5 combines with J gene TRBJ1-2; TRBD1 might be the D (5 bases). The germline CDR1 and CDR2 sequences are MNHEY and SVGAGI. Trimming removed 9 bases at V and 4 bases at J, with 18 bases between. This CDR3 is built from 14 residues. Here the CDR3 DNA reads TGTGCCAGTGGGGCCCCAGGGATGGGCTATGGCTACACCTTC. Residues: CASGAPGMGYGYTF.

The chain is built from TRBV19 and TRBJ1-5; D gene uncertain. In germline, CDR1 is LNHDA, CDR2 SQIVND (reference sequence). The CDR3 loop spans 13 amino acids. The V end lost 1 base, the J end lost 2 bases, and 3 bases lay between the germline ends. The CDR3 DNA reads TGTGCCAGTAGTATAGGAGGCAATCAGCCCCAGCATTTT. Its translation is CASSIGGNQPQHF. Full variable domain (remainder filled in from reference TRBV19 and TRBJ1-5): DGGITQSPKYLFRKEGQNVTLSCEQNLNHDAMYWYRQDPGQGLRLIYYSQIVNDFQKGDIAEGYSVSREKKESFPLTVTSAQKNPTAFYLCASSIGGNQPQHFGDGTRLSIL.

This clone was detected once. This chain uses TRBV28 with TRBJ1-2; 7 bases are shared with TRBD1. V was pared by 2 bases and J by 9 bases, with 6 bases of the junction left unmatched. Germline V gene lookup returns CDR1 MDHEN and CDR2 SYDVKM. This CDR3 is built from 13 residues. The CDR3 DNA follows: TGTGCCAGCAGTTTACGGGGACAGTTCAGCTACACCTTC. Translated: CASSLRGQFSYTF.

This chain uses TRBV2 with TRBJ2-1, with 7 bases matching TRBD2. Germline V CDR1 and CDR2: SNHLY, FYNNEI. The CDR3 contains 15 residues. V shed 3 bases and J 3 bases; nucleotides not matched to a gene: 5. The CDR3 is CASSDGGSFYNEQFF. CDR3 coding DNA: TGTGCCAGCAGTGATGGCGGGAGTTTCTACAATGAGCAGTTCTTC. Variable domain in full (rest from reference TRBV2 and TRBJ2-1): EPEVTQTPSHQVTQMGQEVILRCVPISNHLYFYWYRQILGQKVEFLVSFYNNEISEKSEIFDDQFSVERPDGSNFTLKIRSTKLEDSAMYFCASSDGGSFYNEQFFGPGTRLTVL.

V usage is TRBV29-1 and J usage is TRBJ2-5; TRBD2 matches at 14 bases. From germline, CDR1 is SQVTM and CDR2 ANQGSEA. The trim removed 3 bases at V and 5 bases at J, leaving 14 bases unmatched. The CDR3 contains 18 residues. The DNA for the CDR3 is TGCAGCGTTGATCTCTGGGGGACTAGCGGGAGCCGGGGGGAGACCCAGTACTTC. Its translation: CSVDLWGTSGSRGETQYF.

The chain combines TRBV11-2 with TRBJ1-5; D is unclear. V was cut by 5 bases and J by 7 bases, with 12 bases left in between. The CDR3 is 13 residues long. From germline, CDR1 is SGHAT and CDR2 FQNNGV. Here the CDR3 reads CASSPSSGQPQHF. CDR3 nucleotides: TGTGCCAGCAGCCCATCCTCGGGGCAGCCCCAGCATTTT.

In DNA form, the CDR3 reads TGTGCCAGCAGCCGCGCGACAGGGTTCGGAAACACCATATATTTT. Amino acids: CASSRATGFGNTIYF. V usage is TRBV7-9 and J usage is TRBJ1-3, with 7 bases aligning to TRBD1. CDR1 SEHNR and CDR2 FQNEAQ come from the germline V gene (reference sequence). The CDR3 is 15 amino acids. V trimming: 5 bases; J trimming: 4 bases; junction bases outside the gene matches: 8.

This sequence joins TRBV19 and TRBJ1-3; D might be TRBD1 (5 bases). Per germline, CDR1 LNHDA and CDR2 SQIVND (reference sequence). The V and J ends lost 7 bases and 8 bases respectively, with 9 bases between them. CDR3 size: 11 residues. In DNA, the CDR3 is TGTGCCAGTATCGGGGGACACACCATATATTTT. This gives the protein CASIGGHTIYF. Variable domain in full (rest from reference TRBV19 and TRBJ1-3): DGGITQSPKYLFRKEGQNVTLSCEQNLNHDAMYWYRQDPGQGLRLIYYSQIVNDFQKGDIAEGYSVSREKKESFPLTVTSAQKNPTAFYLCASIGGHTIYFGEGSWLTVV.

The rearrangement joins TRBV5-4 to TRBJ1-4; 9 bases are a match to TRBD1. CDR3 size: 16 residues. CDR1 is SGHNT, CDR2 YYREEE, per germline (reference sequence). V lost 0 bases to trimming and J lost 2 bases; unmatched junction nucleotides: 2. CDR3 nucleotide sequence: TGTGCCAGCAGCTTGGGGACAGGGGTCACTAATGAAAAACTGTTTTTT. It specifies CASSLGTGVTNEKLFF.